Presented here are 32 T cell receptor beta chains from one specimen sequenced in a study of cytomegalovirus exposure and HLA in healthy donors. The PCR was carried out with 60 Vbeta primers and 13 Jbeta primers. Data came from immunoSEQ multiplex PCR; TCRdb stores just in-frame clones and leaves some out. The table has approximately 200,000 clones, roughly 85% seen once; the top ten hold around 4.3%. Material: PBMCs. The receptors here all came from a woman aged 25 to 39 in good health and CMV-seropositive.

The V gene is TRBV12-2, the J gene TRBJ1-3; the table calls TRBD1, which could not be checked here. TRBV12-2 is flagged as a pseudogene. The CDR3 covers 16 residues. CDR3 sequence reads: CASRRPAGTPGNTIYF. CDR3 bases: TGTGCAAGTCGCCGTCCAGCCGGGACACCTGGAAACACCATATATTTT.

This chain connects TRBV4-1 to TRBJ1-3; maybe TRBD1 (6 bases). The CDR3 consists of 12 residues. With 4 bases removed from V and 11 bases from J, the gap between germline ends came to 12 bases. CDR1 and CDR2 (germline): MGHRA, YSYEKL. DNA for the CDR3: TGCGCCAGCAGCCCGGGACACCAGTCCATATATTTT. Translated: CASSPGHQSIYF.

The chain couples TRBV11-2 to TRBJ1-4, with no clear D. Germline CDR1 SGHAT, CDR2 FQNNGV. Deletions cut 5 bases from V and 5 bases from J, with 15 bases between. This CDR3 is built from 15 residues. CDR3 sequence reads: CASSSSRGNNEKLFF. The CDR3 DNA reads TGTGCCAGCAGCAGTTCGAGAGGCAACAATGAAAAACTGTTTTTT.

The chain joins TRBV5-4 to TRBJ2-5; D is unclear. V was pared by 4 bases and J by 5 bases, with 6 bases between. CDR3 size: 11 residues. Germline V gene data show CDR1 as SGHNT and CDR2 as YYREEE (reference sequence). CDR3 coding DNA: TGTGCCAGCAGCAGCCGGGAGACCCAGTACTTC. Translating gives CASSSRETQYF.

CDR3 nucleotide sequence: TGCGCCAGCAGCCAAGGAGAGGGATGGAACACTGAAGCTTTCTTT. Translated: CASSQGEGWNTEAFF. The V gene is TRBV4-3, the J gene TRBJ1-1; D is unresolved. The V gene's germline CDR1 is LGHNA and CDR2 YSLEER. Trimming took off 1 base at V and 1 base at J, with 10 bases between the two ends. This CDR3 spans 15 amino acids.

This chain links TRBV9 with TRBJ1-2; 10 nucleotides agree with TRBD1. The V gene's germline CDR1 is SGDLS and CDR2 YYNGEE. Germline trimming cut 3 bases from V and 3 bases from J; bases unmatched to any gene: 11. This CDR3 spans 17 amino acids. The CDR3 nucleotides are TGTGCCAGCAGCGCCAACCCCGGACAGGGGGTAGACTATGGCTACACCTTC. Translating it yields CASSANPGQGVDYGYTF.

The rearrangement joins TRBV5-6 to TRBJ2-2; D gene unclear. The CDR3 extends over 16 amino acids. The germline CDR1 and CDR2 sequences are SGHDT and YYEEEE. Trimming took 3 bases from V and 1 from J, leaving 13 bases between them. The DNA of the CDR3 is TGTGCCAGCAGCTCTTTGGGCAGGATGAACACCGGGGAGCTGTTTTTT. Its translation is CASSSLGRMNTGELFF. Combining the CDR3 with reference TRBV5-6 and TRBJ2-2 gives the whole variable domain DAGVTQSPTHLIKTRGQQVTLRCSPKSGHDTVSWYQQALGQGPQFIFQYYEEEERQRGNFPDRFSGHQFPNYSSELNVNALLLGDSALYLCASSSLGRMNTGELFFGEGSRLTVL.

This clone was counted once. V gene TRBV4-3 combines with J gene TRBJ2-7, with a tentative D call TRBD2 (5 bases). In germline, CDR1 is LGHNA, CDR2 YSLEER. The CDR3 contains 15 residues. V was clipped by 3 bases and J by 0 bases, with 12 bases between them. The CDR3 DNA sequence: TGCGCCAGCAGCCAGGCCCAAGGGAGCTCCTACGAGCAGTACTTC. This sequence encodes CASSQAQGSSYEQYF.

The chain links TRBV29-1 to TRBJ2-5; TRBD1 aligns across 7 bases. This CDR3 is 14 amino acids long. Germline V gene lookup returns CDR1 SQVTM and CDR2 ANQGSEA. The J segment lost 0 bases and the V segment lost 5 bases, leaving 6 bases of the junction unmatched. DNA for the CDR3: TGCAGCGTTTCGGGACAGTGGTACCAAGAGACCCAGTACTTC. As protein: CSVSGQWYQETQYF.

V and J are TRBV7-9 and TRBJ2-5; D gene uncertain. V dropped 5 bases and J dropped 6 bases, with 13 bases sitting between them. Germline V gene sequence: CDR1 SEHNR, CDR2 FQNEAQ (reference sequence). This CDR3 has 13 amino acids. The CDR3 bases are TGTGCCAGCAGCCCCACAGCTCCGCAGACCCAGTACTTC. It specifies CASSPTAPQTQYF.

This chain's CDR3 is CASSSTNVAHWSEQFF. CDR3 bases: TGTGCCAGCAGCTCGACCAACGTGGCACACTGGAGTGAGCAGTTCTTC. The chain has TRBV5-6 and TRBJ2-1; no firm D call. Trimming took 3 bases from V and 9 from J, leaving 22 bases between them. The CDR3 contains 16 residues. Germline CDR1 SGHDT, CDR2 YYEEEE.

V and J are TRBV29-1 and TRBJ2-7, with D possibly being TRBD1 (6 bases). Germline values: CDR1 SQVTM, CDR2 ANQGSEA. This CDR3 contains 13 residues. The germline V and J ends were trimmed by 0 bases and 6 bases, with 12 bases remaining between them. CDR3 sequence: CSVEDTARGEQYF. CDR3 in DNA: TGCAGCGTTGAAGATACGGCCAGGGGCGAGCAGTACTTC.

This clone has only one observation. The CDR3 is CASSLEVGSWRERSYEQYF. The CDR3 region has the DNA TGTGCCAGCAGCTTAGAAGTTGGCTCTTGGCGGGAGAGGTCCTACGAGCAGTACTTC. The chain links TRBV7-9 to TRBJ2-7; 7 bases agree with TRBD2. CDR1 and CDR2 (germline): SEHNR, FQNEAQ (reference sequence). V trimming: 1 base; J trimming: 1 base; junction bases outside the gene matches: 16. This CDR3 region has 19 residues.

The chain combines TRBV4-3 with TRBJ2-3; 14 bases align to TRBD2. V lost 4 bases, J lost 0 bases, and 15 bases stayed unmatched. The germline V gene encodes CDR1 LGHNA and CDR2 YSLEER. The CDR3 extends over 21 amino acids. CDR3: CASSRHITGLAGGPSTDTQYF. The CDR3 nucleotides are TGCGCCAGCAGCCGACATATCACCGGACTAGCGGGGGGCCCTAGCACAGATACGCAGTATTTT.

The chain has TRBV11-2 and TRBJ1-2; no clear D gene. This CDR3 has 15 residues. The V and J ends lost 5 bases and 2 bases respectively, with 15 bases between them. Germline CDR1 and CDR2: SGHAT and FQNNGV. CDR3 amino acids: CASSRIDNWNYGYTF. CDR3 DNA sequence: TGTGCCAGCAGCCGTATCGACAATTGGAACTATGGCTACACCTTC.

V usage is TRBV4-3 and J usage is TRBJ1-3, with TRBD1 matching over 8 bases. The CDR3 spans 18 residues. V was pared by 3 bases and J by 3 bases, with 13 bases of the junction left unmatched. Germline loops: CDR1 LGHNA, CDR2 YSLEER. CDR3 DNA: TGCGCCAGCAGCCAGATGACAACAGGGGGGAGAAGTGGAAACACCATATATTTT. It codes for CASSQMTTGGRSGNTIYF.

V gene TRBV30 combines with J gene TRBJ2-7; TRBD2 aligns across 10 bases. This CDR3 region has 14 residues. V dropped 2 bases and J dropped 3; count of bases not matched to a gene: 4. Per germline, CDR1 GTSNPN and CDR2 SVGIG (reference sequence). Written as DNA, the CDR3 is TGTGCCTGGAGTACAGGACTAGCGGACTACGAGCAGTACTTC. Translated: CAWSTGLADYEQYF.

V is TRBV19 and J is TRBJ2-1; TRBD2 agrees at 8 bases. The germline CDR1 and CDR2 sequences are LNHDA and SQIVND (reference sequence). J gave up 3 bases and V 7 bases, and 14 bases lay outside the gene matches. This CDR3 is built from 17 residues. Here the CDR3 reads CASTNLGGGTVYNEQFF. For the CDR3, the DNA is TGTGCCAGTACCAACCTCGGCGGGGGGACCGTCTACAATGAGCAGTTCTTC.

The V call is TRBV5-1, the J call TRBJ1-1, with TRBD1 matching over 8 bases. CDR1 and CDR2 from the germline V gene are SGHRS and YFSETQ. The CDR3 length is 14 residues. V gave up 0 bases and J gave up 3 bases; unmatched junction bases: 1. The chain's CDR3 is CASSLEQGDTEAFF. In DNA form, the CDR3 reads TGCGCCAGCAGCTTGGAACAGGGGGACACTGAAGCTTTCTTT.

The chain combines TRBV6-5 with TRBJ2-3, with TRBD1 identical over 7 bases. The CDR3 totals 14 residues. Germline values: CDR1 MNHEY, CDR2 SVGAGI. The V and J ends lost 4 bases and 6 bases, in that order; junction bases with no gene match: 7. CDR3 sequence reads: CASSSPDRADTQYF. The CDR3 DNA reads as TGTGCCAGCAGTTCCCCCGACAGGGCGGATACGCAGTATTTT.

As to this clone: The same CDR3 can be traced to other DNA sequences in this sample. The V gene is TRBV9, the J gene TRBJ2-1; TRBD2 matches at 10 bases. Trimming at V came to 2 bases and at J to 8 bases, leaving 7 bases not matched to a gene. Germline assignment: CDR1 SGDLS and CDR2 YYNGEE. CDR3 length: 15 residues. CDR3 protein: CASSVGGLAGDEQFF. The DNA for the CDR3 is TGTGCCAGCAGCGTTGGAGGCCTAGCGGGAGATGAGCAGTTCTTC.

The gene calls are TRBV20-1 and TRBJ2-5; no clear D. The germline V gene encodes CDR1 DFQATT and CDR2 SNEGSKA (reference sequence). V was clipped by 7 bases and J by 2 bases, with 8 bases between them. The CDR3 spans 11 residues. CDR3 in amino acids: CSGRGQETQYF. The CDR3, as DNA: TGCAGTGGAAGAGGTCAAGAGACCCAGTACTTC.

The V and J genes are TRBV6-1 and TRBJ2-7, with 11 bases aligning to TRBD1. Germline trimming cut 10 bases from V and 2 bases from J; bases unmatched to any gene: 4. Germline lookup yields CDR1 MNHNS and CDR2 SASEGT. The CDR3 is 13 amino acids. The CDR3 bases are TGTGCCACCGGGACAGGGGGGCCCTACGAGCAGTACTTC. It is translated as CATGTGGPYEQYF.

The chain uses TRBV27 and TRBJ2-1; TRBD1 is a possible D gene (6 bases). V shed 4 bases and J shed 16 bases, with 17 bases lying between them. Germline V gene lookup returns CDR1 MNHEY and CDR2 SMNVEV (reference sequence). This CDR3 region has 12 residues. This CDR3 is CASSSPTGRVFF. The CDR3 DNA reads TGTGCCAGCAGTTCCCCGACAGGACGAGTTTTCTTC.

The count of this clone is one. The rearrangement joins TRBV19 to TRBJ2-7, with 8 bases lining up with TRBD1. V lost 5 bases to trimming and J lost 3 bases; unmatched junction nucleotides: 6. Per the germline V gene, CDR1 is LNHDA and CDR2 is SQIVND (reference sequence). The CDR3 runs to 14 residues. The CDR3 region has the DNA TGTGCCAGTAGTCTCCGGGACAGGAACTACGAGCAGTACTTC. Translating it yields CASSLRDRNYEQYF.

The chain links TRBV7-9 to TRBJ2-6; 9 bases agree with TRBD1. The CDR3 covers 19 residues. J was trimmed by 4 bases and V by 4 bases; bases with no gene match: 14. The germline gives CDR1 SEHNR, CDR2 FQNEAQ (reference sequence). CDR3 in amino acids: CASSSAGTGKHFGANVLTF. As DNA, the CDR3 is TGTGCCAGCAGCTCAGCCGGGACAGGGAAACATTTCGGGGCCAACGTCCTGACTTTC.

J is TRBJ2-1 and V is TRBV7-8; 10 nucleotides match TRBD2. This CDR3 is 16 amino acids long. Germline assignment: CDR1 SGHVS and CDR2 FQNEAQ. Germline trimming cut 5 bases from V and 8 bases from J; bases unmatched to any gene: 12. Here the CDR3 reads CASSRLIAGGRDEQFF. Written as DNA, the CDR3 is TGTGCCAGCAGCCGTCTTATAGCGGGGGGAAGGGATGAGCAGTTCTTC.

The chain combines TRBV27 with TRBJ2-7; 7 nucleotides align to TRBD2. This CDR3 region has 15 residues. V dropped 6 bases and J dropped 5; count of bases not matched to a gene: 13. The germline gives CDR1 MNHEY, CDR2 SMNVEV (reference sequence). CDR3 sequence reads: CASRDGSGIRDEQYF. For the CDR3, the DNA is TGTGCCAGCAGGGACGGCAGCGGGATACGTGACGAGCAGTACTTC.

In its sample, this clone was seen a few times. The CDR3 spells CAWSSEEETQYF. The CDR3 DNA is TGTGCCTGGAGTTCGGAGGAAGAGACCCAGTACTTC. This chain links TRBV30 with TRBJ2-5; maybe TRBD2 (5 bases). Trimming cost V 2 bases and J 3 bases, with 7 bases left between them. Per the germline V gene, CDR1 is GTSNPN and CDR2 is SVGIG (reference sequence). The CDR3 length is 12 residues.

Only a few counts were recorded for this clone. CDR3 DNA: TGTGCCAGCAGCTTGGGGGCCTCCCGACGGTACAATGAGCAGTTCTTC. Residues: CASSLGASRRYNEQFF. The chain links TRBV5-5 to TRBJ2-1, with D uncertain. CDR3 size: 16 residues. V was clipped by 0 bases and J by 4 bases, with 14 bases between them. Germline CDR1 is SGHKS and CDR2 is YYEKEE (reference sequence).

Notes on this clone: This is likely a read error, given that the CDR3 carries no conserved phenylalanine or tryptophan at its end. The chain couples TRBV4-1 to TRBJ1-2; 8 positions match TRBD1. V lost 0 bases to trimming and J lost 8 bases; unmatched junction nucleotides: 14. This CDR3 region has 17 residues. CDR1 is MGHRA, CDR2 YSYEKL, per germline. CDR3 protein: CASSQDHQGAFVRGYTL. DNA for the CDR3: TGCGCCAGCAGCCAAGATCACCAGGGGGCCTTTGTACGCGGCTACACCCTC.

This clone came up once. The V and J genes are TRBV4-2 and TRBJ2-1; perhaps TRBD2 as D (6 bases). This CDR3 is 12 amino acids long. Trimming cost V 0 bases and J 14 bases, with 11 bases left between them. Per germline, CDR1 LGHNA and CDR2 YNFKEQ. In nucleotides, the CDR3 is TGTGCCAGCAGCCAAGAGTGGGGGGTGGAGTTCTTC. Protein sequence: CASSQEWGVEFF.